The rows below give T cell receptor beta chains drawn from one sample of a study of OX40 agonist ivuxolimab in advanced cancers. TCRdb's copy holds only in-frame clones and misses some; the assay was immunoSEQ multiplex PCR. The sample has nearly 80,000 clones, roughly 91% seen once. This material consisted of CD4+ or CD8+ T cells sorted from blood, taken in a trial of the OX40 agonist ivuxolimab. These receptors all stem from an adult with an advanced solid tumor such as melanoma, head and neck, liver or kidney cancer. Each CDR3 is given with its conserved first and last residue. The order of the fields is J gene, V gene, CDR3 protein.

TRBJ2-3 | TRBV9 | CASSVAGRVDTQYF
TRBJ1-1 | TRBV23-1 | CASSYRDRGGKAFF
TRBJ1-2 | TRBV6-1 | CASSEVGGNYGYTF
TRBJ2-2 | TRBV2 | CASSGGLGGELFF
TRBJ2-1 | TRBV4-1 | CASSLGVGGVPVYNEQFF
TRBJ1-1 | TRBV30 | CAWKYGNLMNTEAFF
TRBJ1-6 | TRBV25-1 | CASRAGAGVENSPLHF
TRBJ1-4 | TRBV10-2 | CASSLERREKLFF
TRBJ2-3 | TRBV2 | CASMFGTDTQYF
TRBJ1-1 | TRBV11-2 | CASSVDRNTEAFF
TRBJ2-3 | TRBV19 | CASSMGVGTDTQYF
TRBJ2-1 | TRBV6-5 | CASSSRTSYNEQFF
TRBJ1-1 | TRBV5-1 | CASSLWTGPMNTEAFF
TRBJ1-2 | TRBV29-1 | CSVGDSAYGYTF
TRBJ2-1 | TRBV6-5 | CASSKTGGRDNEQFF
TRBJ1-4 | TRBV2 | CASRIQGGNEKLFF
TRBJ2-2 | TRBV2 | CASRMGQRNTGELFF
TRBJ1-2 | TRBV6-1 | CASSFSDSGGYTF
TRBJ1-3 | TRBV5-1 | CASSFTGIHQGPGNTIYF
TRBJ1-6 | TRBV14 | CASSQVSGFLSPPLHF
TRBJ2-5 | TRBV12-5 | CASGPSGGRETQYF
TRBJ2-6 | TRBV9 | CASTTRDGDSGANVLTF
TRBJ2-5 | TRBV7-2 | CASSLAGGSAGQETQYF
TRBJ1-6 | TRBV11-2 | CASSAIPENSPLHF
TRBJ1-4 | TRBV6-5 | CASSPGQGYEKLFF